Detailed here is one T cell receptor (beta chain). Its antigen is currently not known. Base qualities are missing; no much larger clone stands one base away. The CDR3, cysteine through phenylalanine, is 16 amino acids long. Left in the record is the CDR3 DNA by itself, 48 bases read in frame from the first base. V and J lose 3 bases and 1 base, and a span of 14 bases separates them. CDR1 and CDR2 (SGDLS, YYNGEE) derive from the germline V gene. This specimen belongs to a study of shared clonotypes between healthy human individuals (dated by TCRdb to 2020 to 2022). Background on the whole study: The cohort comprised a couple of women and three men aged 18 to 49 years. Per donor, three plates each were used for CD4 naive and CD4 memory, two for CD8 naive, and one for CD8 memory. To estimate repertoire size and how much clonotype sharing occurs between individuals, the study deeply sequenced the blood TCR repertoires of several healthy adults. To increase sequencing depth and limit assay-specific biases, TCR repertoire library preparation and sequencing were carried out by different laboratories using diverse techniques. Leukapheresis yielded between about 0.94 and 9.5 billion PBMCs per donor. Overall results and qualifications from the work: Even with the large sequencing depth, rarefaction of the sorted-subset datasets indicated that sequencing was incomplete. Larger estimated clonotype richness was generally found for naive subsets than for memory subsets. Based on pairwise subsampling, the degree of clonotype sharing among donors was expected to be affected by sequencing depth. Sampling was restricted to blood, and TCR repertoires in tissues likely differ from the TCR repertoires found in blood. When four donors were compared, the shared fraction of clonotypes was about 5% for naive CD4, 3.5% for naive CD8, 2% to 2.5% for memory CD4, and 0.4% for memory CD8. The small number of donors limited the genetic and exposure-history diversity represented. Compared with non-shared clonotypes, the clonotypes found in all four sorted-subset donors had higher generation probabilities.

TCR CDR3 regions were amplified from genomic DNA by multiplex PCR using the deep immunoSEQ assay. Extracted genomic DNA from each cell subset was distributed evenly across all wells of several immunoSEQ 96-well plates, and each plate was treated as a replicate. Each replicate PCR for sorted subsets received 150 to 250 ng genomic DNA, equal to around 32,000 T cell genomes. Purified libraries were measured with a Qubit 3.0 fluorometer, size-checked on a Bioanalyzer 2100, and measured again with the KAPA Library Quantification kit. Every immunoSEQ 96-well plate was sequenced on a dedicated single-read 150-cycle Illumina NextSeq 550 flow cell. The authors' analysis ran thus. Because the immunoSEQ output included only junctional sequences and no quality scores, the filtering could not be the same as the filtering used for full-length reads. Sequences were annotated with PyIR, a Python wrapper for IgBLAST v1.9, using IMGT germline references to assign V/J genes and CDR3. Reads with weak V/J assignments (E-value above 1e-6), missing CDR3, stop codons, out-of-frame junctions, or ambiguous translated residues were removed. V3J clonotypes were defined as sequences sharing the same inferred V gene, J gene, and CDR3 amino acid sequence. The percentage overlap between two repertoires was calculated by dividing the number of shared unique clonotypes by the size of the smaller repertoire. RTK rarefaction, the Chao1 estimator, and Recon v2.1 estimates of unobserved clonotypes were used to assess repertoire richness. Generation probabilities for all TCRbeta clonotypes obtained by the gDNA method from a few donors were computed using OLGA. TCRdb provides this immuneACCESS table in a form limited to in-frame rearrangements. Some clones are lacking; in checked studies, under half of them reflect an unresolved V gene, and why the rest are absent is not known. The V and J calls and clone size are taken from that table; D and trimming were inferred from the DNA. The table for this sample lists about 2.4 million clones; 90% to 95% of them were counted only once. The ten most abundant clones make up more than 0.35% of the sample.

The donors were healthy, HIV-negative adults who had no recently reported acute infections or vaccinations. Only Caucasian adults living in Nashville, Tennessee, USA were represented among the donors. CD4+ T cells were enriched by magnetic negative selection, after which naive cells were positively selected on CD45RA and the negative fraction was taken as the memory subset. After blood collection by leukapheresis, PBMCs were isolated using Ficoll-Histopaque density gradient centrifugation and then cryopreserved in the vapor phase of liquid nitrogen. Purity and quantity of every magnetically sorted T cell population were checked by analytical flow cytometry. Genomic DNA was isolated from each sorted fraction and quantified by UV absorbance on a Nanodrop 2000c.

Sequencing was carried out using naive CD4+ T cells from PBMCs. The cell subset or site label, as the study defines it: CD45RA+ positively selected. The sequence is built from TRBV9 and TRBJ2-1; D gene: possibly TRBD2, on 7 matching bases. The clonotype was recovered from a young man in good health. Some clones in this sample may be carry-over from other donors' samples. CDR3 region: CASSAGSGTSYNEQFF. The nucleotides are TGTGCCAGCAGCGCTGGAAGCGGGACATCCTACAATGAGCAGTTCTTC.